Below, one T cell receptor (beta chain) is given with its context. This CDR3 has 10 residues. V was trimmed by 6 bases and J by 13 bases, leaving 13 bases between them. Germline V gene lookup returns CDR1 SGHRS and CDR2 YFSETQ. The sample belongs to a study of shared clonotypes between healthy human individuals. On the study more broadly: With ages of 18 to 49, the donors were two women and a few men.

When replicate PCRs were run on sorted subsets, they used around 200 ng DNA, tens of thousands of T cell genomes. Here immunoSEQ multiplex PCR was the method, and the copy in TCRdb shows in-frame clones only, minus some. Of hundreds of thousands of clones in the sample, more than 95% were seen once. The chain carries TRBV5-1 and TRBJ2-5; D is uncertain. What was sequenced was naive CD4+ T cells sorted from blood. The subset: CD45RA+ positively selected. The clonotype originates from a woman aged 25 to 39 in good health. The CDR3 coding sequence is TGCGCCAGCATAAAGGACCTCTGGTACTTC. Protein sequence: CASIKDLWYF.